The present TCR beta chain was sequenced within a study of persistence of HIV-infected CD4 T cells. The study, taken as a whole, reports: The rare CMV-responding cells with HIV-1 proviruses were not separately TCR-sequenced. Compared with CD3/CD28-stimulated cells, CMV- and Gag-responding cells showed lower TCRbeta richness. Antigen-responding cells were enriched for degenerate expanded CDR3beta sequences.

This nonspecific control used anti-CD3/anti-CD28 bead stimulation of CD4+ T cells. Sorting of responding CD4+ T cells relied on upregulated CD40 ligand together with CD69. With regard to this clone: The antigen remains undetermined.

This CDR3 contains 15 residues. CDR1 and CDR2 from the germline V gene are SNHLY and FYNNEI. The V and J ends lost 5 bases and 7 bases, in that order; junction bases with no gene match: 6. The immunoSEQ assay was version 4, run in survey mode. The repertoire was sequenced with immunoSEQ multiplex PCR; TCRdb's copy has only in-frame clones and lacks some. The table lists 40,000 to 60,000 clones, more than 80% of them singletons. The specimen was CD4+ T cells sorted from PBMCs after approximately 19-hour stimulation, collected from a patient who received antiretroviral therapy. The source is an adult woman with HIV who was CMV-seropositive. The rearrangement links TRBV2 to TRBJ1-5, with TRBD1 matching over 12 bases. CDR3 coding DNA: TGTGCCAGCAGTCCCGGGACAGGGGGCCAACAGCCCCAGCATTTT. This codes for CASSPGTGGQQPQHF.